This T cell receptor beta chain was sequenced during a study of blood T cell repertoires in COVID-19. Original processing methods: Counts of nucleated cells, estimated from reference gene primer amplification, were obtained. Here immunoSEQ multiplex PCR was the method, and the copy in TCRdb shows in-frame clones only, minus some. V, J and clone size are those of that table, while D and trimming were read from the DNA. This sample has over 85,000 clones, with around 86% found just once. The germline V gene has CDR1 MNHNS and CDR2 SASEGT. The V end was cut by 0 bases, the J end by 4 bases, with 18 bases between. The CDR3 is 17 amino acids.

The genes are TRBV6-1 and TRBJ1-2; unclear D gene. This clonotype originated in a man aged 50-59 years with active or convalescent COVID-19. The sequencing input was peripheral blood. Here the CDR3 reads CASSEAIVTGIGYGYTF. CDR3 sequence (DNA): TGTGCCAGCAGTGAAGCCATCGTCACGGGGATTGGCTATGGCTACACCTTC.